These T cell receptor beta chains were read from a single sample in a study of identical twins. In TCRdb, the 5' RACE reads were re-called with MiXCR into one record per CDR3 protein. Here the sample spans approximately 680,000 distinct CDR3 sequences, just over 7% being singletons. This same sample was also part of a study on yellow fever vaccine responses in identical twins.

The sample taken for sequencing was PBMCs. The source is a woman younger than 30 in good health. CDR3s include the opening cysteine and the closing phenylalanine or tryptophan. The order of the fields is J gene, D gene, clone size, V gene, CDR3 protein, CDR3 DNA. A D gene is named only where the DNA matches it firmly. Some rows have no size entry. The others give once, few or many, or a class for an expanded clone.

j_call: TRBJ2-7; d_call: TRBD2; clone_size: few; v_call: TRBV20-1; cdr3_aa: CSASAPPGLAGGSSYEQYF; cdr3_nt: TGCAGTGCTAGCGCTCCGCCGGGACTAGCGGGAGGTAGCTCCTACGAGCAGTACTTC
j_call: TRBJ2-1; d_call: NA; clone_size: NA; v_call: TRBV28; cdr3_aa: CASSPFRDVSYNEQFF; cdr3_nt: TGTGCCAGCAGTCCTTTCAGGGACGTTTCCTACAATGAGCAGTTCTTC
j_call: TRBJ2-5; d_call: TRBD2; clone_size: few; v_call: TRBV7-9; cdr3_aa: CASSLGPGGQETQYF; cdr3_nt: TGTGCCAGCAGCTTAGGGCCGGGGGGCCAAGAGACCCAGTACTTC
j_call: TRBJ2-7; d_call: NA; clone_size: many; v_call: TRBV27; cdr3_aa: CASSLYQAAPYEQYF; cdr3_nt: TGTGCCAGCAGTTTATATCAGGCTGCTCCCTACGAGCAGTACTTC
j_call: TRBJ2-3; d_call: TRBD2; clone_size: NA; v_call: TRBV5-5; cdr3_aa: CASSKGLAPSDTQYF; cdr3_nt: TGTGCCAGCAGCAAGGGACTAGCGCCGTCAGATACGCAGTATTTT
j_call: TRBJ2-1; d_call: NA; clone_size: NA; v_call: TRBV10-3; cdr3_aa: CAISEPSPKEGEQFF; cdr3_nt: TGTGCCATCAGTGAGCCTAGCCCGAAGGAGGGTGAGCAGTTCTTC
j_call: TRBJ2-1; d_call: TRBD2; clone_size: NA; v_call: TRBV24-1; cdr3_aa: CATSDLTSGRVDEQFF; cdr3_nt: TGTGCCACCAGTGATCTGACTAGCGGGAGGGTGGATGAGCAGTTCTTC
j_call: TRBJ2-5; d_call: NA; clone_size: many; v_call: TRBV29-1; cdr3_aa: CSVEGVYPTQETQYF; cdr3_nt: TGCAGCGTTGAGGGGGTCTACCCAACCCAAGAGACCCAGTACTTC
j_call: TRBJ2-1; d_call: NA; clone_size: few; v_call: TRBV12-3/TRBV12-4; cdr3_aa: CASSTAVNEQFF; cdr3_nt: TGTGCCAGCAGCACCGCCGTCAATGAGCAGTTCTTC
j_call: TRBJ1-1; d_call: NA; clone_size: many; v_call: TRBV20-1; cdr3_aa: CSAHEGGQNTEAFF; cdr3_nt: TGCAGTGCCCACGAGGGGGGGCAGAACACTGAAGCTTTCTTT
j_call: TRBJ1-6; d_call: NA; clone_size: many; v_call: TRBV6-5; cdr3_aa: CASSYRTENSPLHF; cdr3_nt: TGTGCCAGCAGTTACCGGACAGAAAATTCACCCCTCCACTTT
j_call: TRBJ2-3; d_call: NA; clone_size: few; v_call: TRBV7-3; cdr3_aa: CASGLGSSTDTQYF; cdr3_nt: TGTGCCAGCGGCTTAGGATCCAGCACAGATACGCAGTATTTT
j_call: TRBJ1-2; d_call: NA; clone_size: NA; v_call: TRBV20-1; cdr3_aa: CSARDPYYGYTF; cdr3_nt: TGCAGTGCTAGAGATCCTTACTATGGCTACACCTTC